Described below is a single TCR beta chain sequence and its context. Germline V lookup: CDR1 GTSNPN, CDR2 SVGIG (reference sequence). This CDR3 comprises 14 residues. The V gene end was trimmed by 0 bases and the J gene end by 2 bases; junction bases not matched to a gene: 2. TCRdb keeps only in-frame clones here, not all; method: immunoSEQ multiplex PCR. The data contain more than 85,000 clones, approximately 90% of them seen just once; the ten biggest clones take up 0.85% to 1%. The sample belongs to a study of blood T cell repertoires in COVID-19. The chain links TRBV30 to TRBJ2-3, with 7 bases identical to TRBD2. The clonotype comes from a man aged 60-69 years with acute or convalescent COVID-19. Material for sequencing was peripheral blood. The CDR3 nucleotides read TGTGCCTGGAGTGTGGGAGGGGCCACAGATACGCAGTATTTT. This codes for CAWSVGGATDTQYF.